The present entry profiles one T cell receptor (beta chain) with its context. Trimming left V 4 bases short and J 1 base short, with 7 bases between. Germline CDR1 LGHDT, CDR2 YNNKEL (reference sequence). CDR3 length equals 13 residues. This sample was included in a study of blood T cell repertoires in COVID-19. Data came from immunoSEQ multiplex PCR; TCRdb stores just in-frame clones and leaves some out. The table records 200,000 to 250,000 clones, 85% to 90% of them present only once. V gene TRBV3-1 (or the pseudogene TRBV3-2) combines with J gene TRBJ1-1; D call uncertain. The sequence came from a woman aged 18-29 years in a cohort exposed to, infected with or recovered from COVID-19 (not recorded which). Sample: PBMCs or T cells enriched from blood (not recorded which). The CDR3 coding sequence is TGTGCCAGCAGCCCTTGGGCGAACACTGAAGCTTTCTTT. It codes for CASSPWANTEAFF.